The TCR beta chain described here comes from a study of blood T cell repertoires in COVID-19. Followed longitudinally, the Seattle patients had been enrolled during active infection. CDR1 is MNHEY, CDR2 SVGAGI, per germline. This CDR3 comprises 13 residues. With 6 bases clipped from V and 7 bases from J, the junction kept 8 bases outside the gene matches. Authors' methods: Using reference gene primer amplification, nucleated cell counts were estimated. Here immunoSEQ multiplex PCR was the method, and the copy in TCRdb shows in-frame clones only, minus some. V and J calls and clone size are given by that table; D and trimming were obtained from the DNA. Of roughly 180,000 clones in the sample, about 93% were seen once. This clone was detected only a few times.

The source material was peripheral blood. J is TRBJ1-2 and V is TRBV6-5, with TRBD1 matching 7 bases. The source is a man between 25 and 39 years old with COVID-19, enrolled during active disease. This chain's CDR3 is CASRPGEGAGYTF. For the CDR3, the DNA is TGTGCCAGCAGACCCGGTGAGGGGGCTGGCTACACCTTC.